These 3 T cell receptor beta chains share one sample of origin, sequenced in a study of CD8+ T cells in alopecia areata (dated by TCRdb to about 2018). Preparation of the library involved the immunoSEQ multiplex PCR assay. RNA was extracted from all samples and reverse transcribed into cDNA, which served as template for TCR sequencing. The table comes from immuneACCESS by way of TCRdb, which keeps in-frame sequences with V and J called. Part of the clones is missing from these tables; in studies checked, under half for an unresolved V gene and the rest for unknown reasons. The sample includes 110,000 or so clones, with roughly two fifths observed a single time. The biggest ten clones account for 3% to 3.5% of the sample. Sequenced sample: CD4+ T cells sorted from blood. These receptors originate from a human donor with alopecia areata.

The CDR3 reads CASSYSPNQPQHF. CDR3 bases: TGTGCCAGCAGTTACAGCCCCAATCAGCCCCAGCATTTT. The gene calls are TRBV28 and TRBJ1-5; no clear D gene. V lost 4 bases and J lost 3, with 7 bases in between. CDR1 and CDR2 from the germline V gene are MDHEN and SYDVKM. This CDR3 is built from 13 residues.

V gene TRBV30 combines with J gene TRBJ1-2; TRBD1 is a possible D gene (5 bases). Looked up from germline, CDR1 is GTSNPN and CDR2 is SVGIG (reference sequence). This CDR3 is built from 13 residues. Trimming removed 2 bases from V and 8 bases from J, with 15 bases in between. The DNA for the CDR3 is TGTGCCTGGAGTCCGGCGGGAGGGGCCGGCTACACCTTC. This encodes CAWSPAGGAGYTF.

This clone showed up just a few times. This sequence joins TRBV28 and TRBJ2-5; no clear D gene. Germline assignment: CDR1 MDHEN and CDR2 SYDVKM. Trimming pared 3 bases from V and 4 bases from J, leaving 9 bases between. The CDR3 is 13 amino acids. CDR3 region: CASSLAGRETQYF. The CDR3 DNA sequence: TGTGCCAGCAGTTTGGCCGGGCGAGAGACCCAGTACTTC.